The 16 T cell receptor beta chains below come from one sample, sequenced in a study of blood T cell repertoires in COVID-19. The method was immunoSEQ multiplex PCR; TCRdb's version includes in-frame clones alone and lacks a portion of them. The profile shows around 60,000 clones, approximately 90% of them singletons. Material for sequencing was peripheral blood. The receptors come from a man aged 70-80 years with acute or convalescent COVID-19.

This clone occurred many times. Here the CDR3 reads CASSHPGQGNQPQHF. Here the CDR3 DNA reads TGCGCCAGCAGTCACCCCGGACAGGGGAATCAGCCCCAGCATTTT. V is TRBV23-1 and J is TRBJ1-5; 9 bases agree with TRBD1. TRBV23-1 is recorded as an ORF, its role being uncertain. CDR3 length equals 15 residues. Trimming removed 3 bases from V and 4 bases from J; junction bases left unmatched: 4.

The chain combines TRBV18 with TRBJ1-1, with D uncertain. The CDR3 extends over 13 amino acids. Germline lookup yields CDR1 KGHSH and CDR2 LQKENI. Deletions cut 4 bases from V and 1 base from J, with 7 bases between. Written as DNA, the CDR3 is TGTGCCAGCTCACGATTAGAGAACACTGAAGCTTTCTTT. Protein: CASSRLENTEAFF.

This clone has just one count. The J gene is TRBJ1-2, the V gene TRBV27, with D possibly matching TRBD1 (5 bases). Germline V lookup: CDR1 MNHEY, CDR2 SMNVEV (reference sequence). The CDR3 spans 15 residues. V was clipped by 6 bases and J by 2 bases, with 16 bases between them. The chain's CDR3 is CASSPWQGKNYGYTF. For the CDR3, the DNA is TGTGCCAGCAGCCCTTGGCAGGGTAAAAACTATGGCTACACCTTC.

The chain has TRBV12-5 and TRBJ1-1; D is unclear. V was clipped by 1 base and J by 0 bases, with 6 bases between them. The CDR3 extends over 14 amino acids. Germline CDR1 is LGHNT and CDR2 is FRNRAP. This CDR3 reads CASGLGNMNTEAFF. CDR3 bases: TGTGCTAGTGGTTTGGGAAACATGAACACTGAAGCTTTCTTT.

The chain uses TRBV2 and TRBJ2-4; tentative D call: TRBD2 (6 bases). This CDR3 has 15 residues. Germline CDR1 SNHLY, CDR2 FYNNEI. V dropped 10 bases and J dropped 0 bases, with 16 bases sitting between them. The CDR3 coding sequence is TGTGCCACCTCCGGGACGGGACTAGCCAAAAACATTCAGTACTTC. It translates to CATSGTGLAKNIQYF.

Details on this clone: Distinct nucleotide sequences in the sample also encode this CDR3. This sequence joins TRBV6-2 or TRBV6-3 and TRBJ1-2; perhaps TRBD1 as D (5 bases). Germline CDR1 reads MNHEY; CDR2 reads SVGEGT. The CDR3 consists of 14 residues. Trimming removed 2 bases from V and 4 bases from J, with 11 bases in between. The CDR3: CASSYPGKLYGYTF. CDR3 nucleotides: TGTGCCAGCAGTTACCCAGGGAAACTCTATGGCTACACCTTC.

The chain combines TRBV7-3 with TRBJ2-5, with TRBD1 matching over 10 bases. The CDR3 has 15 amino acids. Unmatched junction bases numbered 4, after V lost 2 bases and J lost 4 bases. Germline assignment: CDR1 SGHTA and CDR2 FQGTGA. The DNA of the CDR3 is TGTGCCAGCAGCTTAGGGGGACAGGGGTCAGAGACCCAGTACTTC. Translating gives CASSLGGQGSETQYF. Full variable domain (rest looked up from reference TRBV7-3 and TRBJ2-5): GAGVSQTPSNKVTEKGKYVELRCDPISGHTALYWYRQSLGQGPEFLIYFQGTGAADDSGLPNDRFFAVRPEGSVSTLKIQRTERGDSAVYLCASSLGGQGSETQYFGPGTRLLVL.

The rearrangement links TRBV5-3 to TRBJ1-5; D possibly corresponds to TRBD1 (5 bases). TRBV5-3 has ORF status, its function being uncertain. This CDR3 is 15 amino acids long. Trimming pared 1 base from V and 3 bases from J, leaving 11 bases between. The DNA for the CDR3 is TGTGCCAGAAGCTTGTACAGGAGCATCAATCAGCCCCAGCATTTT. Amino acid sequence: CARSLYRSINQPQHF.

The chain links TRBV9 to TRBJ2-7, with D uncertain. This CDR3 region has 13 residues. Looked up from germline, CDR1 is SGDLS and CDR2 is YYNGEE. The V gene lost 0 bases and the J gene lost 5 bases, with 9 bases spanning the gap. The CDR3 DNA reads TGTGCCAGCAGCGTAGGGGCGACGGACGAGCAGTACTTC. Translation: CASSVGATDEQYF.

This chain uses TRBV6-5 with TRBJ2-1, with 8 bases identical to TRBD2. CDR1 and CDR2 from the germline V gene are MNHEY and SVGAGI. With V trimmed by 5 bases and J by 0 bases, 3 bases remained unmatched. This CDR3 spans 15 amino acids. The CDR3 reads CASSRGGSSYNEQFF. For the CDR3, the DNA is TGTGCCAGCAGTCGCGGGGGGAGCTCCTACAATGAGCAGTTCTTC.

The rearrangement joins TRBV7-3 to TRBJ2-2; 8 nucleotides agree with TRBD2. Unmatched junction bases numbered 5, after V lost 0 bases and J lost 5 bases. Looked up from germline, CDR1 is SGHTA and CDR2 is FQGTGA. The CDR3 has 16 amino acids. DNA for the CDR3: TGTGCCAGCAGCTTAACGGGGACTAGAGGAACCGGGGAGCTGTTTTTT. It specifies CASSLTGTRGTGELFF.

The V gene is TRBV28, the J gene TRBJ1-4, with 8 bases identical to TRBD1. V shed 10 bases, J shed 8 bases, and the junction held 9 bases outside the gene matches. The germline V gene has CDR1 MDHEN and CDR2 SYDVKM. The CDR3 spans 13 residues. The CDR3 is CATVQGADEKLFF. In nucleotides, the CDR3 is TGTGCCACCGTTCAGGGGGCGGACGAAAAACTGTTTTTT.

This chain links TRBV28 with TRBJ1-6; possibly TRBD1 for D (5 bases). The CDR3 length is 16 residues. Germline lookup yields CDR1 MDHEN and CDR2 SYDVKM. The germline V and J ends were trimmed by 10 bases and 0 bases, with 16 bases remaining between them. Here the CDR3 reads CAICLGGSSYNSPLHF. The CDR3 nucleotides read TGTGCCATCTGCCTGGGGGGGAGCTCCTATAATTCACCCCTCCACTTT.

The CDR3 bases are TGTGCCAGCAGTTCGGGGGGACAGCCCCAGCATTTT. This encodes CASSSGGQPQHF. V usage is TRBV27 and J usage is TRBJ1-5; tentative D call: TRBD1 (5 bases). The CDR3 totals 12 residues. The V end lost 4 bases, the J end lost 7 bases, and 8 bases lay between the germline ends. Germline assignment: CDR1 MNHEY and CDR2 SMNVEV (reference sequence).

The chain employs TRBV7-3 and TRBJ1-5, with no clear D. Germline CDR1 SGHTA, CDR2 FQGTGA. The CDR3 totals 17 residues. The V end lost 9 bases, the J end lost 6 bases, and 27 bases lay between the germline ends. Here the CDR3 DNA reads TGTGCCAGTCTTTGTAAACCCGACACTCTACTGACTCAGCCCCAGCATTTT. The encoded protein is CASLCKPDTLLTQPQHF.

The chain is built from TRBV13 and TRBJ2-2; 8 nucleotides agree with TRBD2. Unmatched junction bases numbered 5, after V lost 5 bases and J lost 3 bases. Germline values: CDR1 PRHDT, CDR2 FYEKMQ (reference sequence). The length of the CDR3 is 15 residues. This chain's CDR3 is CASSPWTSYTGELFF. Written as DNA, the CDR3 is TGTGCCAGCAGCCCGTGGACTAGCTACACCGGGGAGCTGTTTTTT.